Below, one T cell receptor beta chain is given with its context. The ends lost 2 bases at V and 5 bases at J; junction bases unmatched: 7. The CDR3 is 15 residues long. Germline CDR1 reads SGHRS; CDR2 reads YFSETQ. As originally analysed: The authors estimated nucleated cell counts from reference gene primer amplification. Produced via immunoSEQ multiplex PCR; TCRdb's table is partial and in-frame only. The V and J calls and clone size are taken from that table; D and trimming were inferred from the DNA. The sample consists of 250,000 to 350,000 clones, around 90% of them appearing once. These data come from a study of blood T cell repertoires in COVID-19. Looking at the study overall: From T cells, B-cell-depleted T cells, or PBMCs came the material, which was cDNA or gDNA.

The chain has TRBV5-1 and TRBJ2-3; TRBD1 aligns across 8 bases. The sample consisted of peripheral blood. This TCR derives from a woman aged 25 to 39 with COVID-19, enrolled during active disease. The CDR3, as DNA: TGCGCCAGCAGCTTCGGAGGGACAGGAGGAGATACGCAGTATTTT. Residues: CASSFGGTGGDTQYF. The full variable domain, with the rest looked up from reference TRBV5-1 and TRBJ2-3, is KAGVTQTPRYLIKTRGQQVTLSCSPISGHRSVSWYQQTPGQGLQFLFEYFSETQRNKGNFPGRFSGRQFSNSRSEMNVSTLELGDSALYLCASSFGGTGGDTQYFGPGTRLTVL.